These 7 T cell receptor beta chains came from one sample sequenced in a study of T cells in Graves' hyperthyroidism and ophthalmopathy. Researchers amplified the TCR beta CDR3 regions from RNA transcripts. During a first-round RT-PCR of the TCR CDR3, the HTBI primer set was used. TCRdb analysed the multiplex PCR reads with MiXCR anew, one entry per CDR3 protein. The sample contains approximately 640,000 distinct CDR3 sequences, around a sixth of which appear only once. The sample consisted of blood. Every receptor here comes from a man between 45 and 60 years old with Graves' hyperthyroidism.

The CDR3 loop is CASSTTRLAGSSRVRTDTQYF. In DNA form, the CDR3 reads TGTGCCAGCAGTACTACCCGGCTAGCGGGATCCTCAAGGGTTCGCACAGATACGCAGTATTTT. The V gene is TRBV7-9, the J gene TRBJ2-3; TRBD2 matches 9 bases. Germline CDR1 reads SEHNR; CDR2 reads FQNEAQ (reference sequence). V lost 6 bases, J lost 1 base, and 23 bases stayed unmatched. The CDR3 is 21 amino acids.

This clonotype was counted only a few times. The rearrangement joins TRBV27 to TRBJ2-5; D possibly corresponds to TRBD2 (6 bases). Germline V gene lookup returns CDR1 MNHEY and CDR2 SMNVEV (reference sequence). Trimming pared 5 bases from V and 4 bases from J, leaving 14 bases between. The CDR3 loop spans 14 amino acids. The CDR3 bases are TGTGCCAGCAGTCCCATGGACTATTTAGAGACCCAGTACTTC. Its translation: CASSPMDYLETQYF.

This clonotype was recorded at least ten times. This chain connects TRBV7-8 to TRBJ2-1, with TRBD2 matching over 12 bases. The germline V gene has CDR1 SGHVS and CDR2 FQNEAQ. The junction had 5 bases not matched to a gene; V was cut back by 0 bases and J by 5 bases. The CDR3 spans 17 residues. The CDR3 loop reads CASSLALTSGRNNEQFF. In DNA form, the CDR3 reads TGTGCCAGCAGCTTAGCCTTAACTAGCGGGAGGAACAATGAGCAGTTCTTC. The full variable domain, with the rest looked up from reference TRBV7-8 and TRBJ2-1, is GAGVSQSPRYKVAKRGQDVALRCDPISGHVSLFWYQQALGQGPEFLTYFQNEAQLDKSGLPSDRFFAERPEGSVSTLKIQRTQQEDSAVYLCASSLALTSGRNNEQFFGPGTRLTVL.

This clonotype was recorded a few times. The CDR3 region has the DNA TGTGCCAGCAGTTCACGGGAGACCGCCAAAAACATTCAGTACTTC. It specifies CASSSRETAKNIQYF. This chain uses TRBV12-3 or TRBV12-4 with TRBJ2-4; D possibly corresponds to TRBD2 (6 bases). Trimming took 4 bases from V and 1 from J, leaving 11 bases between them. The CDR3 loop spans 15 amino acids.

The CDR3 DNA reads TGTGCCAGCACCACCGATGCCGGGGAGCTGTTTTTT. It yields the protein CASTTDAGELFF. The rearrangement uses TRBV12-3 or TRBV12-4 and TRBJ2-2; the D is unclear. V dropped 7 bases and J dropped 6 bases, with 9 bases sitting between them. The CDR3 covers 12 residues.

This clonotype was seen more than once but under ten times. The chain employs TRBV4-1 and TRBJ2-7; D not resolved. V lost 2 bases and J lost 2, with 22 bases in between. Germline V gene lookup returns CDR1 MGHRA and CDR2 YSYEKL. The CDR3 length is 18 residues. The CDR3 sequence is CASSQSVPLAARPYEQYF. As DNA, the CDR3 is TGCGCCAGCAGCCAATCGGTACCTCTGGCGGCAAGGCCCTACGAGCAGTACTTC.

This sequence joins TRBV2 and TRBJ1-1, with D tentatively TRBD1 (5 bases). The CDR3 spans 10 residues. Trimming pared 8 bases from V and 7 bases from J, leaving 8 bases between. Germline assignment: CDR1 SNHLY and CDR2 FYNNEI. The CDR3 reads CASGALEAFF. The CDR3 nucleotides read TGTGCCAGCGGGGCGCTTGAAGCTTTCTTT.